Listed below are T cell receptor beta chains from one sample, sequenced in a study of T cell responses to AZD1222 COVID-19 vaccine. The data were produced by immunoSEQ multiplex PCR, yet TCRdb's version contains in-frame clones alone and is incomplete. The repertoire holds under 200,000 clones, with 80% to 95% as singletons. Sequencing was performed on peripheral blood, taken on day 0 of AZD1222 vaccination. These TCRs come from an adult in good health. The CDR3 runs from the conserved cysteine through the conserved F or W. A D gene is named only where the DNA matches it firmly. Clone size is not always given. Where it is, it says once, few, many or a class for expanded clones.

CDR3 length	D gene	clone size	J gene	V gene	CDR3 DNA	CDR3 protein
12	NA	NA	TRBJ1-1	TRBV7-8	TGTGCCAGCAGCCGCGGCGGGGGAGGAGCTTTCTTT	CASSRGGGGAFF
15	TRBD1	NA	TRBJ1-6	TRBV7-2	TGTGCCAGCAGCTTAGCCCGGGACAGTAATTCACCCCTCCACTTT	CASSLARDSNSPLHF
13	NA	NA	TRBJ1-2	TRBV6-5	TGTGCCAGCAGTCTCAGGGTTAACTATGGCTACACCTTC	CASSLRVNYGYTF
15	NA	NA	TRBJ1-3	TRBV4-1	TGCGCCAGCAGATGGGGGGCGGACGTAAGAAACACCATATATTTT	CASRWGADVRNTIYF
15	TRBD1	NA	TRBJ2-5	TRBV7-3	TGTGCCAGCAGCCCGACAGGGACCTGGGGAGAGACCCAGTACTTC	CASSPTGTWGETQYF
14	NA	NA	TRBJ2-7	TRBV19	TGTGCCAGTAGTGCTACAGGAACTACGGGGGAGCAGTACTTC	CASSATGTTGEQYF
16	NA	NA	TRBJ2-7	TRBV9	TGTGCCAGCAGCGTAGACCACGGAACGGGATCCTACGAGCAGTACTTC	CASSVDHGTGSYEQYF
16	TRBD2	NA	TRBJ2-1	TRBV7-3	TGTGCCAGCAGCCCGCAGACTAGCGGGAGATTGAATGAGCAGTTCTTC	CASSPQTSGRLNEQFF
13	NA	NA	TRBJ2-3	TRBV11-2	TGTGCCAGCAGCAACACTAGGTCAGATACGCAGTATTTT	CASSNTRSDTQYF
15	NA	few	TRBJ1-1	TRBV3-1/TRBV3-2	TGTGCCAGCAGCCAAGTTGCAGGGTGGAACACTGAAGCTTTCTTT	CASSQVAGWNTEAFF
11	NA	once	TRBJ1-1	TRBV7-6	TGTGCCAGCAGCCGCGGACGTGAAGCTTTCTTT	CASSRGREAFF
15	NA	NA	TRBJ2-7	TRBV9	TGTGCCAGCAGCGCTGCCCCAGGGGCCTCCTACGAGCAGTACTTC	CASSAAPGASYEQYF
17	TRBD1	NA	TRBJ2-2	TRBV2	TGTGCCAGCAGTGCCTTCGTGTACCAGGGGGAAACCGGGGAGCTGTTTTTT	CASSAFVYQGETGELFF
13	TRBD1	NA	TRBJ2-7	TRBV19	TGTGCCAGTAGTTGGGACAGCCAATACGAGCAGTACTTC	CASSWDSQYEQYF
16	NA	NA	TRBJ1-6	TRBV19	TGTGCCAGTAGTCTCTCCTCAGGAAGAGCCTATTCACCCCTCCACTTT	CASSLSSGRAYSPLHF
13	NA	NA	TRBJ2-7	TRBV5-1	TGCGCCAGCAGCATTACAGTATCCTACGAGCAGTACTTC	CASSITVSYEQYF
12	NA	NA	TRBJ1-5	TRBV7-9	TGTGCCAGCAGCTTAGGGGGAAAGCCCCAGCATTTT	CASSLGGKPQHF
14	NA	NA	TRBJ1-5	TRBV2	TGTGCCAGCAGTGAAGTTCTTGGGAATCAGCCCCAGCATTTT	CASSEVLGNQPQHF
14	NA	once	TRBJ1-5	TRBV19	TGTGCCAGTAGTTGGGCAGGGAGGAATCAGCCCCAGCATTTT	CASSWAGRNQPQHF
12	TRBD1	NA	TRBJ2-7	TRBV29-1	TGCAGCGTACGACAGGGGTCCTACGAGCAGTACTTC	CSVRQGSYEQYF
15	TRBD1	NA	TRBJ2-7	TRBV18	TGTGCCAGCTCACCGCCGGGACAGGGGCTGCACGAGCAGTACTTC	CASSPPGQGLHEQYF
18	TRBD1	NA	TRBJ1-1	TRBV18	TGTGCCAGCTCAGCCTCCGTCCTTCGGGACAGATCGAACACTGAAGCTTTCTTT	CASSASVLRDRSNTEAFF
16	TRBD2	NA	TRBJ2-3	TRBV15	TGTGCCACCAGCAGAGATAGGACGGGGGGACCAGATACGCAGTATTTT	CATSRDRTGGPDTQYF
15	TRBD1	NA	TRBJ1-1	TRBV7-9	TGTGCCAGCAGCTTAACCGACAGGGCGGGCACTGAAGCTTTCTTT	CASSLTDRAGTEAFF
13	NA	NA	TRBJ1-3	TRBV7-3	TGTGCCAGCAGCTTAACCTCTGGAAACACCATATATTTT	CASSLTSGNTIYF
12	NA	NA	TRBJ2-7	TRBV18	TGTGCCAGCTCACCCCAAGCCCTCGAGCAGTACTTC	CASSPQALEQYF
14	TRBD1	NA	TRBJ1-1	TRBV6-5	TGTGCCAGCAGTTACGGGACAGGGGACTCTGAAGCTTTCTTT	CASSYGTGDSEAFF
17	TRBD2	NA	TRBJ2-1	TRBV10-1	TGCGCCAGCAGTGCGATGTTTCGGGAGGACTCCTACAATGAGCAGTTCTTC	CASSAMFREDSYNEQFF
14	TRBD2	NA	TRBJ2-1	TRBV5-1	TGCGCCAGCAGCTACGGGGGGGCCTACAATGAGCAGTTCTTC	CASSYGGAYNEQFF
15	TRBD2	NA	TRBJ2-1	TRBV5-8	TGTGCCAGCAGCTTAGGCGGGAGGACCTACAATGAGCAGTTCTTC	CASSLGGRTYNEQFF
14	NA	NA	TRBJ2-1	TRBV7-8	TGTGCCAGCAGCGGGGGGAGTGGATACAATGAGCAGTTCTTC	CASSGGSGYNEQFF
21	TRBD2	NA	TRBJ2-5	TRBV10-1	TGCGCCAGCAGTGAGCTCCCGCCCGGGACTAGCGGGAGGGCCCCGAGGGAGACCCAGTACTTC	CASSELPPGTSGRAPRETQYF
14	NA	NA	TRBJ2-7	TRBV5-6	TGTGCCAGCAGCTTTAATCTTAAGGACTACGAGCAGTACTTC	CASSFNLKDYEQYF
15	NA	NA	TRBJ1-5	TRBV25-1	TGTGCCAGCAGTCGGGCCGGGGGAGGCAATCAGCCCCAGCATTTT	CASSRAGGGNQPQHF
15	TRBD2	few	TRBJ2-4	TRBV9	TGTGCCAGCAGCGTAGAGGGCGGGGGCAAAAACATTCAGTACTTC	CASSVEGGGKNIQYF